This record concerns one TCR beta chain sequence. Between the trimmed V and J ends, which lost 5 bases and 1 base, there was a span of 13 bases. Germline V CDR1 and CDR2: SGHTA, FQGTGA. The CDR3 runs 15 residues. Sequencing used immunoSEQ multiplex PCR; TCRdb keeps in-frame clones, though not all of them. This table has 130,000 or so clones, around 86% appearing once. This sample was taken from a study of control samples from healthy donors and cancer patients. The sequencing sample was made of blood. This TCR came from a man aged 40-50 years in good health. V and J are TRBV7-3 and TRBJ2-3; TRBD1 or TRBD2 may be the D gene (5 bases each). The CDR3 coding sequence is TGTGCCAGCAGCCCCCAGTTGGGGGGCACAGATACGCAGTATTTT. The encoded protein is CASSPQLGGTDTQYF.